At least ten counts were recorded for the clone carrying this TCR beta chain. Its target is unknown. Individual cDNA molecules received unique molecular identifiers during library preparation. MiXCR, run by TCRdb on the 5' RACE reads, gives a single entry per CDR3 protein. The sample holds approximately 76,000 distinct CDR3 sequences, over 12% seen once. This entry comes from a study of early T cells in non-severe SARS-CoV-2 infection. As for the study in general: Sequencing used unsorted whole-blood bulk RNA, so chains lack pairing. Study results and limitations: VDJdb-based matching was biased toward anti-spike CD8 responses and missed private and CD4 specificities.

V lost 1 base to trimming and J lost 0 bases; unmatched junction nucleotides: 3. Germline CDR1 and CDR2: SGHAT and FQNNGV. This CDR3 spans 16 amino acids. The V and J genes are TRBV11-2 and TRBJ2-1; 7 nucleotides agree with TRBD1. The sequence was collected from an adult who was a healthcare worker with PCR-confirmed SARS-CoV-2 infection or an uninfected control (not recorded which). Sequencing input: whole blood. DNA for the CDR3: TGTGCCAGCAGCTTAGGGCAGGGGGTCTCCTACAATGAGCAGTTCTTC. Protein product: CASSLGQGVSYNEQFF. Filled out from reference TRBV11-2 and TRBJ2-1, the complete variable domain reads EAGVAQSPRYKIIEKRQSVAFWCNPISGHATLYWYQQILGQGPKLLIQFQNNGVVDDSQLPKDRFSAERLKGVDSTLKIQPAKLEDSAVYLCASSLGQGVSYNEQFFGPGTRLTVL.